In this sample, the clone carrying this T cell receptor beta chain turned up a few times. The antigen remains undetermined. The CDR3 consists of 15 residues. Trimming took 0 bases from V and 2 from J; bases not matched to a gene: 2. In germline, CDR1 is MRHNA, CDR2 SNTAGT. TCRdb recomputed calls from the reads with MiXCR, one row per CDR3 protein. This sample has under 350,000 distinct CDR3 sequences; over 7.5% occur once, and the top ten carry 3.5% to 4.5%. These data belong to a study of T cell repertoires in cytomegalovirus infection. Study outcomes and limitations: CMV-specific HLA-C-restricted TCR beta clonotypes dominated the ex vivo response.

This chain links TRBV6-4 with TRBJ2-3; TRBD2 aligns across 7 bases. This clonotype originated in a human donor in good health (CMV status not recorded). Some clones in this sample may be carry-over from other donors' samples. Sequencing used PBMCs. CDR3 protein: CASSDSAGNTDTQYF. The CDR3 nucleotides are TGTGCCAGCAGTGACTCAGCGGGGAACACAGATACGCAGTATTTT.